Each of the 14 T cell receptor beta chains below was sequenced from the same sample in a study of blood T cells in healthy people across ages. Primers used in a second PCR of roughly 6 to 12 cycles were a sample-barcoded 5' primer and a J-beta primer mix. TCRdb itself ran the 5' RACE reads through MiXCR, one entry per CDR3 protein. The repertoire includes 1.5 million to 1.8 million distinct CDR3 sequences, under 55% of them detected once, and about 4.1% sits in the top ten. The source material was blood. The receptor source for this set is a woman under 30 in good health.

Remarks on this clonotype: At one of its ends the junction is not consistent with the germline gene, which may arise from a read error. The genes are TRBV5-1 and TRBJ1-6; tentative D call: TRBD1 (5 bases). CDR3 length equals 15 residues. Per germline, CDR1 SGHRS and CDR2 YFSETQ. CDR3 region: CASSRDVSYKSPLHF. CDR3 bases: TGCGCCAGCAGCAGGGACGTCTCCTATAAGTCACCCCTCCACTTT.

There are a few counts of this clonotype. The genes are TRBV4-3 and TRBJ2-3, with TRBD2 identical over 9 bases. The junction had 7 bases not matched to a gene; V was cut back by 4 bases and J by 2 bases. Germline-derived CDR1 and CDR2 are LGHNA and YSLEER. CDR3 length equals 16 residues. CDR3 protein: CASSRLTSGNTDTQYF. Here the CDR3 DNA reads TGCGCCAGCAGCCGCCTGACTAGCGGAAACACAGATACGCAGTATTTT.

V gene TRBV29-1 combines with J gene TRBJ1-1; a weak D match, TRBD1 (5 bases). In germline, CDR1 is SQVTM, CDR2 ANQGSEA. The length of the CDR3 is 13 residues. Trimming shortened V by 4 bases and J by 8 bases, and 17 bases separated the two germline ends. The CDR3 coding sequence is TGCAGCGTTGTCCCCCCGGGGGGGACCGAAGCTTTCTTT. Protein: CSVVPPGGTEAFF.

V usage is TRBV12-3 or TRBV12-4 and J usage is TRBJ2-5; D unclear. The CDR3 loop spans 14 amino acids. The ends were cut back, 3 bases at V and 4 bases at J, with 12 bases in the middle. CDR3 protein: CASSFRQKRETQYF. The DNA of the CDR3 is TGTGCCAGCAGTTTTCGTCAGAAAAGAGAGACCCAGTACTTC.

This clonotype was recorded once. One junction end disagrees with the germline gene, perhaps due to a read error. The chain uses TRBV29-1 and TRBJ1-2; possibly TRBD1 for D (5 bases). The CDR3 has 14 amino acids. The germline gives CDR1 SQVTM, CDR2 ANQGSEA. CDR3: CSVINRFSNCGYTF. CDR3 DNA sequence: TGCAGCGTAATTAACAGGTTTTCTAACTGTGGCTACACCTTC.

This chain uses TRBV4-1 with TRBJ1-1; D remains ambiguous. This CDR3 is built from 14 residues. Trimming shortened V by 4 bases and J by 4 bases, and 13 bases separated the two germline ends. CDR1 is MGHRA, CDR2 YSYEKL, per germline. CDR3 DNA: TGCGCCAGCAGCCCCCCAACAAGGGCCACTGAAGCTTTCTTT. It encodes CASSPPTRATEAFF.

The chain links TRBV29-1 to TRBJ1-1; TRBD1 agrees at 9 bases. The CDR3 spans 13 residues. The V segment lost 7 bases and the J segment 4 bases; nucleotides outside the gene matches: 7. Per germline, CDR1 SQVTM and CDR2 ANQGSEA. Here the CDR3 reads CSAETGGVTEAFF. As DNA, the CDR3 is TGCAGCGCCGAAACAGGGGGCGTCACTGAAGCTTTCTTT.

This clonotype has ten or more counts. The V and J genes are TRBV20-1 and TRBJ2-1, with 11 positions matching TRBD2. The ends lost 2 bases at V and 5 bases at J; junction bases unmatched: 17. Germline V CDR1 and CDR2: DFQATT, SNEGSKA (reference sequence). The length of the CDR3 is 19 residues. The CDR3 region has the DNA TGCAGTGCTAGATCATTGACTAGCGGGATCCCCGGGTCACACAATGAGCAGTTCTTC. Translation: CSARSLTSGIPGSHNEQFF.

There are a few counts of this clonotype. The genes are TRBV9 and TRBJ1-1; 10 nucleotides match TRBD1. After removal of 0 bases from V and 5 bases from J, the junction contained 1 base not matched to a gene. The V gene's germline CDR1 is SGDLS and CDR2 YYNGEE. The CDR3 is 14 residues long. The CDR3 bases are TGTGCCAGCAGCGTAGGGGGACAGGGGACTGAAGCTTTCTTT. Encoded protein: CASSVGGQGTEAFF.

The chain carries TRBV24-1 and TRBJ1-2; a possible D gene is TRBD1 (5 bases). Germline V lookup: CDR1 KGHDR, CDR2 SFDVKD. V was pared by 5 bases and J by 4 bases, with 13 bases between. This CDR3 contains 14 residues. CDR3 loop: CATSATDSAYGYTF. The CDR3 coding sequence is TGTGCCACCAGTGCCACAGACAGCGCCTATGGCTACACCTTC.

This clonotype was counted between two and nine times. This sequence joins TRBV25-1 and TRBJ1-1; D gene uncertain. The CDR3 runs to 19 residues. V gave up 3 bases and J gave up 0 bases, with 23 bases separating them. CDR1 is MGHDK, CDR2 SYGVNS, per germline. The CDR3 spells CASSDFGMRSDQLNTEAFF. Written as DNA, the CDR3 is TGTGCCAGCAGTGATTTTGGTATGAGAAGCGACCAACTGAACACTGAAGCTTTCTTT.

The rearrangement links TRBV12-3 or TRBV12-4 to TRBJ2-3; a weak D match, TRBD2 (6 bases). V lost 6 bases to trimming and J lost 2 bases, with 12 bases between them. The CDR3 spans 14 residues. Written as DNA, the CDR3 is TGTGCCAGCAGCGGGACTTTAGACACAGATACGCAGTATTTT. Its protein is CASSGTLDTDTQYF.

CDR3 amino acids: CASSEIAWDSLSGYTF. As DNA, the CDR3 is TGTGCCAGCAGCGAAATCGCCTGGGACAGCCTTAGTGGCTACACCTTC. The chain joins TRBV7-2 to TRBJ1-2; 7 nucleotides agree with TRBD1. V was pared by 5 bases and J by 7 bases, with 16 bases of the junction left unmatched. Germline CDR1 and CDR2: SGHTA and FQGNSA. The CDR3 extends over 16 amino acids. Together with reference TRBV7-2 and TRBJ1-2, the CDR3 gives the full variable domain: GAGVSQSPSNKVTEKGKDVELRCDPISGHTALYWYRQSLGQGLEFLIYFQGNSAPDKSGLPSDRFSAERTGGSVSTLTIQRTQQEDSAVYLCASSEIAWDSLSGYTFGSGTRLTVV.

This chain links TRBV7-8 with TRBJ2-1, with TRBD2 identical over 8 bases. After removal of 5 bases from V and 0 bases from J, the junction contained 6 bases not matched to a gene. Germline V gene lookup returns CDR1 SGHVS and CDR2 FQNEAQ. The CDR3 has 16 residues. For the CDR3, the DNA is TGTGCCAGCAGCACTTTAGCGGGAAACTCCTACAATGAGCAGTTCTTC. Translated: CASSTLAGNSYNEQFF.